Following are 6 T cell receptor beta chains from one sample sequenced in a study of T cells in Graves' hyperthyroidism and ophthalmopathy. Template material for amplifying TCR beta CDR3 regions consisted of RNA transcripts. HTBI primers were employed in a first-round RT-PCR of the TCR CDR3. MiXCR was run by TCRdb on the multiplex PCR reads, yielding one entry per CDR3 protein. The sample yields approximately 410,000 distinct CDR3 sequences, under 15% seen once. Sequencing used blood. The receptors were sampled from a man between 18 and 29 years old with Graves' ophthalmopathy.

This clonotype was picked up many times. CDR3 bases: TGCGCCAGCAGCCAAGCCGACAGGGGCTCTCAGCCCCAGCATTTT. Translating gives CASSQADRGSQPQHF. The gene calls are TRBV4-1 and TRBJ1-5; 8 nucleotides agree with TRBD1. Germline V gives CDR1 MGHRA, CDR2 YSYEKL. The CDR3 is 15 residues long. The V segment lost 1 base and the J segment 6 bases; nucleotides outside the gene matches: 5.

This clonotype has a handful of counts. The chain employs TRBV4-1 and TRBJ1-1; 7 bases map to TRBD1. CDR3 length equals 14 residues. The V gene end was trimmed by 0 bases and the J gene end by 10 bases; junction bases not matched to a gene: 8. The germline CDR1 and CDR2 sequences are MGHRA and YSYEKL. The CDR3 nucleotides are TGCGCCAGCAGCCAAGATCCAACAGGGGAGGGAGCTTTCTTT. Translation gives CASSQDPTGEGAFF.

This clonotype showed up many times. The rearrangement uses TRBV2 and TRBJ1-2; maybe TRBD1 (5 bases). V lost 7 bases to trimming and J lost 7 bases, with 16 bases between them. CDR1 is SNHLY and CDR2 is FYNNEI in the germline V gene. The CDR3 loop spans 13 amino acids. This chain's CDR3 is CASTRGEVSGYTF. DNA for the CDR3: TGTGCCAGCACCCGAGGGGAAGTGAGTGGCTACACCTTC.

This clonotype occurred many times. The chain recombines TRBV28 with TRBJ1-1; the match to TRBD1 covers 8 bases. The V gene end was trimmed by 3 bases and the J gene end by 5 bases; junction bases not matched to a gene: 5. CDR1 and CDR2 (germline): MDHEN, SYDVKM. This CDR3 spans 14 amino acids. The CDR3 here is CASSFQQGGTEAFF. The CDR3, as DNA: TGTGCCAGCAGTTTCCAACAGGGGGGGACTGAAGCTTTCTTT. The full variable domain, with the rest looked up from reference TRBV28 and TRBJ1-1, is DVKVTQSSRYLVKRTGEKVFLECVQDMDHENMFWYRQDPGLGLRLIYFSYDVKMKEKGDIPEGYSVSREKKERFSLILESASTNQTSMYLCASSFQQGGTEAFFGQGTRLTVV.

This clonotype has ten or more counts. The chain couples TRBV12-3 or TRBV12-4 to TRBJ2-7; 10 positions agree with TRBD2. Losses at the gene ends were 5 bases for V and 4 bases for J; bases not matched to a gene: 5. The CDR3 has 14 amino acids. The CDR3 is CASSPSGSGYEQYF. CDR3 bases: TGTGCCAGCAGTCCTAGCGGGAGTGGGTACGAGCAGTACTTC.

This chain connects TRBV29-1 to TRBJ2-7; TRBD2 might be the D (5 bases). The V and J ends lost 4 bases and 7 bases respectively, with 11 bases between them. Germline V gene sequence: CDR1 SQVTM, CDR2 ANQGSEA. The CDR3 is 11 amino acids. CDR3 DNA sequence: TGCAGCGTTGTGCGGGTGGGGGAGCAGTACTTC. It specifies CSVVRVGEQYF.